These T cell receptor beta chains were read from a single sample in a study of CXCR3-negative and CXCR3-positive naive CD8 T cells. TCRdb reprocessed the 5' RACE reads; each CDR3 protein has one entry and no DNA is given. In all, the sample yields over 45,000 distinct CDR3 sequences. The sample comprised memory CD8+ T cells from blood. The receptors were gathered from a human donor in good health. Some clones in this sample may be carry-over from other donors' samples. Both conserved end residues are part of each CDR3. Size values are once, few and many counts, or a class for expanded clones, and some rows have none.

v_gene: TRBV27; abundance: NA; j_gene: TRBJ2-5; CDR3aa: CASSLATDGETQYF
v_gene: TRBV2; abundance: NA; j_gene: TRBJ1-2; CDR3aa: CASMEGAFGYTF
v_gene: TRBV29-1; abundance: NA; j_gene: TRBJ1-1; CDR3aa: CSVTGTKNTEAFF
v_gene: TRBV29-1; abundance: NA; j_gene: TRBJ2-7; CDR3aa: CSVGSGGSYEQYF
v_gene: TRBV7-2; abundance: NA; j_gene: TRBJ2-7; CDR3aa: CASSPSRSEQYF
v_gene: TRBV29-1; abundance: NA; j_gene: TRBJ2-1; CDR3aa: CSVADRAHEQFF
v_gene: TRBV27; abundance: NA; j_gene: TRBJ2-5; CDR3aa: CASSFRGEETQYF
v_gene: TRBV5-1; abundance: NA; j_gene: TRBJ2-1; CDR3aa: CASWAGDFGSYNEQFF
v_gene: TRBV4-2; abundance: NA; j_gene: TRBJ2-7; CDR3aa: CASSVTRASSYEQYF
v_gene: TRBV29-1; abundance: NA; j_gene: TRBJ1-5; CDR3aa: CSVDGGGGNQPQHF
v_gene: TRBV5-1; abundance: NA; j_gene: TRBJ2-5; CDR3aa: CASSSVGNTAETQYF
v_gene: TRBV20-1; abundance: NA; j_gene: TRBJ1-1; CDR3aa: CSATGGGGLHSTMNTEAFF
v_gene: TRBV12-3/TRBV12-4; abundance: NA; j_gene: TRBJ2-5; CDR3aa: CASSWGTERSQETQYF
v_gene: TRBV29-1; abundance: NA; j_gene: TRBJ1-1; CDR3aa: CSVETGGFEAFF
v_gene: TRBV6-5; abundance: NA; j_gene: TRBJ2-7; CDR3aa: CASRLKIFGDDEQYF
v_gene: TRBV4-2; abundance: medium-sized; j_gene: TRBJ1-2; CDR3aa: CASSQDYAGNYGYTF
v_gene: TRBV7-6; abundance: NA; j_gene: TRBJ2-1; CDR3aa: CASSLGAKFWDEQFF
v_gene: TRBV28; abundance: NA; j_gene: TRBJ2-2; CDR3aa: CASSFFSGGELFF
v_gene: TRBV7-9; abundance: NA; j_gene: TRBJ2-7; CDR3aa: CASSWNRDSPTYEQYF
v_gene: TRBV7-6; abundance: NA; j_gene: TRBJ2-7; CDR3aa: CASSLASGDEQYF
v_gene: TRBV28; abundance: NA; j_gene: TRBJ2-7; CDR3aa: CASSLRGQGEVEQYF
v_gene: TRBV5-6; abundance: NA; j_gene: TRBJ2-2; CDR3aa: CASTDRTGILFF
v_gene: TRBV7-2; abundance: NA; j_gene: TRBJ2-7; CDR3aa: CASSPGQDRYEQYF
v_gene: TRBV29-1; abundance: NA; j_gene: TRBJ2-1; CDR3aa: CSAEPGGQRSYNEQFF
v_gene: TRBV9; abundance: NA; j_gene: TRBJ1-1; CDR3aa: CASSAVVGGGGAFF
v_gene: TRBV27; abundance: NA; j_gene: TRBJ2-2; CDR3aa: CASSSRQGLTGELFF
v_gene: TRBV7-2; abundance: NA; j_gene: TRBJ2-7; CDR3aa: CASSLAVGSYEQYF
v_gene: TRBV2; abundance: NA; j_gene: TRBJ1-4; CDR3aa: CASSEEVATNEKLFF
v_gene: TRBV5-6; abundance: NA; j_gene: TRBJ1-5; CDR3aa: CASSSLQQGIRHF
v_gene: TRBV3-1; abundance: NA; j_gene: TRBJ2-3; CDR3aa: CASSPRGGGHSTDTQYF
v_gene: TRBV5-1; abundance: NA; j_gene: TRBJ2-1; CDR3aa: CASSPPATVAGGDNEQFF
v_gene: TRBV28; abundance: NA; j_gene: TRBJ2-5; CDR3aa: CASSRGTSGVYQETQYF
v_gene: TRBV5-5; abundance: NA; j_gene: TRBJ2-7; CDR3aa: CASNLGQQPYEQYF
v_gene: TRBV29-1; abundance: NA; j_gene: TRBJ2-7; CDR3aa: CSVVAVANEQYF
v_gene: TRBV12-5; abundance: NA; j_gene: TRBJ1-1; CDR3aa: CASGLVGHPTIRNTEAFF
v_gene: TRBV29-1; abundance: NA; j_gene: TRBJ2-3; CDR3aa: CSVPDRGPDTQYF
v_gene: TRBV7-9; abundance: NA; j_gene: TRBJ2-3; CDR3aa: CASSDFSGGPRTDTQYF
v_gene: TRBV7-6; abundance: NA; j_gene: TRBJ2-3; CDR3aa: CASSPLVSLSTDTQYF
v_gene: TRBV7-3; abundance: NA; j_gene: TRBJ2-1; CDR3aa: CASSTGLAGGLNEQFF